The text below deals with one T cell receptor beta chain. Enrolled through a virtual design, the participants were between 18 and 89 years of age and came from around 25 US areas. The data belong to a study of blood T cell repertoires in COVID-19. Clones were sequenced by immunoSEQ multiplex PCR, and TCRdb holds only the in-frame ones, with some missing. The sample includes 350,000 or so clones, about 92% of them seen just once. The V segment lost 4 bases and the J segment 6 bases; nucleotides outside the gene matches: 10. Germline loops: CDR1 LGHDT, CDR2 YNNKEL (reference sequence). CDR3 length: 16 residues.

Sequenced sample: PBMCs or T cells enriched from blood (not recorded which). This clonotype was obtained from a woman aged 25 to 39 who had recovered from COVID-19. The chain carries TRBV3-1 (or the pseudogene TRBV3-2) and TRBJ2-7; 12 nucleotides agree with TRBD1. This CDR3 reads CASSRAPGQGALEQYF. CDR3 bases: TGTGCCAGCAGCCGTGCACCGGGACAGGGGGCTCTCGAGCAGTACTTC.